These 26 T cell receptor beta chains were sequenced from one sample in a study of blood T cell repertoires in COVID-19. Data came from immunoSEQ multiplex PCR; TCRdb stores just in-frame clones and leaves some out. The sample shows tens of thousands of clones, about 92% of them seen only once. Sequencing used peripheral blood. These receptors originate from a woman aged 80 or over with acute or convalescent COVID-19.

This clone was observed a handful of times. This chain connects TRBV6-5 to TRBJ2-5; D is possibly TRBD2 (5 bases). CDR3 length: 13 residues. Trimming cost V 2 bases and J 5 bases, with 9 bases left between them. The germline CDR1 and CDR2 sequences are MNHEY and SVGAGI. In nucleotides, the CDR3 is TGTGCCAGCAGTTACCCTCCGGGGGAGACCCAGTACTTC. Translation gives CASSYPPGETQYF.

The V gene is TRBV7-8, the J gene TRBJ2-1, with 11 bases identical to TRBD2. CDR1 and CDR2 from the germline V gene are SGHVS and FQNEAQ. Germline trimming cut 3 bases from V and 2 bases from J; bases unmatched to any gene: 9. The CDR3 sequence is 18 residues long. CDR3 bases: TGTGCCAGCAGCTTCCGTCGGCTAGCGGGGGGCACCTACAATGAGCAGTTCTTC. Residues: CASSFRRLAGGTYNEQFF. The variable domain in full, with the rest retrieved from reference TRBV7-8 and TRBJ2-1, is GAGVSQSPRYKVAKRGQDVALRCDPISGHVSLFWYQQALGQGPEFLTYFQNEAQLDKSGLPSDRFFAERPEGSVSTLKIQRTQQEDSAVYLCASSFRRLAGGTYNEQFFGPGTRLTVL.

The count of this clone is one. The chain has TRBV27 and TRBJ2-5; D not resolved. The CDR3 contains 15 residues. Germline V lookup: CDR1 MNHEY, CDR2 SMNVEV (reference sequence). The V end was cut by 5 bases, the J end by 3 bases, with 16 bases between. The DNA of the CDR3 is TGTGCCAGCAGTCCTATTGATTTCGGTAAAGAGACCCAGTACTTC. This translates into CASSPIDFGKETQYF.

The rearrangement joins TRBV10-3 to TRBJ1-1, with a possible D match to TRBD1 (5 bases). CDR1 and CDR2 (germline): ENHRY, SYGVKD. The CDR3 is made up of 15 amino acids. The V end lost 10 bases, the J end lost 0 bases, and 18 bases lay between the germline ends. CDR3 nucleotides: TGTGCCACCCGGGACGGAGGGATTCTGAACACTGAAGCTTTCTTT. It codes for CATRDGGILNTEAFF.

The CDR3 DNA is TGTGCCATCAGCGACATTCCCTACGAGCAGTACTTC. It specifies CAISDIPYEQYF. The chain couples TRBV10-3 to TRBJ2-7; D uncertain. V was shortened by 6 bases and J by 2 bases, with 8 bases between the two germline ends. Germline V gene lookup returns CDR1 ENHRY and CDR2 SYGVKD. CDR3 size: 12 residues.

This clone was observed a few times. The V call is TRBV3-1 (or the pseudogene TRBV3-2), the J call TRBJ2-7; the match to TRBD1 covers 8 bases. CDR3 length: 14 amino acids. J lost 9 bases, V lost 0 bases, and 7 bases had no gene match. In germline, CDR1 is LGHDT, CDR2 YNNKEL (reference sequence). The CDR3 protein is CASSQDWQGAPQYV. The DNA for the CDR3 is TGTGCCAGCAGCCAAGATTGGCAGGGGGCTCCGCAGTACGTC.

The rearrangement uses TRBV20-1 and TRBJ2-7, with D possibly being TRBD1 (6 bases). CDR3 length: 11 amino acids. Trimming took off 7 bases at V and 4 bases at J, with 11 bases between the two ends. Germline lookup yields CDR1 DFQATT and CDR2 SNEGSKA (reference sequence). The CDR3 DNA sequence: TGCAGTGGGGGAACAGGGTACGAGCAGTACTTC. The encoded protein is CSGGTGYEQYF.

This clone was detected only once. This chain connects TRBV14 to TRBJ2-7; D remains unclear. The CDR3 is 14 amino acids. Deletions cut 0 bases from V and 0 bases from J, with 6 bases between. CDR1 is SGHDN and CDR2 is FVKESK in the germline V gene. CDR3 DNA: TGTGCCAGCAGCCAAGAATACAACTCCTACGAGCAGTACTTC. Residues: CASSQEYNSYEQYF.

This clone was picked up a small number of times. This chain uses TRBV5-4 with TRBJ2-1; TRBD2 matches at 7 bases. J gave up 0 bases and V 6 bases, and 9 bases lay outside the gene matches. CDR1 and CDR2 from the germline V gene are SGHNT and YYREEE (reference sequence). The CDR3 is 16 amino acids. The DNA for the CDR3 is TGTGCCAGCACCCCGGGAGGCGCGAGCTCCTACAATGAGCAGTTCTTC. This sequence encodes CASTPGGASSYNEQFF. The full variable domain, with the rest looked up from reference TRBV5-4 and TRBJ2-1, is ETGVTQSPTHLIKTRGQQVTLRCSSQSGHNTVSWYQQALGQGPQFIFQYYREEENGRGNFPPRFSGLQFPNYSSELNVNALELDDSALYLCASTPGGASSYNEQFFGPGTRLTVL.

The chain employs TRBV19 and TRBJ1-5; TRBD1 might be the D (5 bases). Deletions cut 5 bases from V and 6 bases from J, with 8 bases between. Germline values: CDR1 LNHDA, CDR2 SQIVND (reference sequence). This CDR3 has 12 amino acids. The CDR3 bases are TGTGCCAGTAGTCCCCAGGGTCAGCCCCAGCATTTT. It codes for CASSPQGQPQHF.

The gene calls are TRBV30 and TRBJ1-6, with a weak D call TRBD1 (5 bases). Germline values: CDR1 GTSNPN, CDR2 SVGIG (reference sequence). This CDR3 has 13 amino acids. V lost 0 bases, J lost 9 bases, and 9 bases lay in between. The CDR3 bases are TGTGCCTGGAGTGTAGCAGGGTTTTCACCCCTCCACTTT. Protein: CAWSVAGFSPLHF.

This clone has just one count. The chain combines TRBV5-1 with TRBJ2-7, with TRBD2 matching 7 bases. The V and J ends lost 4 bases and 4 bases, in that order; junction bases with no gene match: 11. Germline V gene sequence: CDR1 SGHRS, CDR2 YFSETQ. This CDR3 spans 15 amino acids. The CDR3 nucleotides are TGCGCCAGCAGCCAAACCCAGGGTAGCGGGTACGAGCAGTACTTC. Translation: CASSQTQGSGYEQYF.

The chain has TRBV5-6 and TRBJ2-7; TRBD1 agrees at 10 bases. The CDR3 extends over 15 amino acids. In germline, CDR1 is SGHDT, CDR2 YYEEEE. V shed 4 bases and J 1 base; nucleotides not matched to a gene: 5. Written as DNA, the CDR3 is TGTGCCAGCAGCCCCGGGACAGGGGAGTCCTACGAGCAGTACGTC. Its translation: CASSPGTGESYEQYV.

The rearrangement links TRBV30 to TRBJ2-3; the D gene is possibly TRBD2 (5 bases). Germline V gives CDR1 GTSNPN, CDR2 SVGIG (reference sequence). The CDR3 totals 14 residues. Between the trimmed V and J ends, which lost 5 bases and 0 bases, there was a span of 12 bases. CDR3 nucleotides: TGTGCCTGGCAACCCTGGACTAGCACAGATACGCAGTATTTT. It is translated as CAWQPWTSTDTQYF.

The V call is TRBV6-5, the J call TRBJ2-1, with TRBD2 identical over 11 bases. The ends lost 4 bases at V and 5 bases at J; junction bases unmatched: 4. Germline values: CDR1 MNHEY, CDR2 SVGAGI. CDR3 length equals 15 residues. CDR3 protein: CASSLAGGLNNEQFF. The CDR3 nucleotides are TGTGCCAGCAGTTTAGCGGGGGGGTTGAACAATGAGCAGTTCTTC.

V gene TRBV3-1 (or the pseudogene TRBV3-2) combines with J gene TRBJ1-1, with 7 bases identical to TRBD1. Unmatched junction bases numbered 6, after V lost 5 bases and J lost 9 bases. The CDR3 totals 12 residues. CDR1 is LGHDT, CDR2 YNNKEL, per germline (reference sequence). The CDR3 is CASSNRGAQAFF. The CDR3 DNA is TGTGCCAGCAGCAACAGGGGTGCTCAAGCTTTCTTT.

This clone was observed once. This chain connects TRBV7-9 to TRBJ1-1; D unclear. There are 14 residues in the CDR3. V gave up 2 bases and J gave up 0 bases, with 7 bases separating them. Germline-derived CDR1 and CDR2 are SEHNR and FQNEAQ (reference sequence). CDR3: CASSLQYMNTEAFF. The DNA of the CDR3 is TGTGCCAGCAGCTTACAGTACATGAACACTGAAGCTTTCTTT.

The V call is TRBV2, the J call TRBJ2-2; tentative D call: TRBD1 (6 bases). Trimming stripped 7 bases from V and 6 bases from J, with 21 bases between. The germline CDR1 and CDR2 sequences are SNHLY and FYNNEI. The CDR3 is made up of 16 amino acids. The CDR3: CASNPIGTPGAGELFF. CDR3 coding DNA: TGTGCCAGCAACCCGATAGGGACACCTGGGGCCGGGGAGCTGTTTTTT.

Only one count was recorded for this clone. A read error may produce the germline difference seen at one junction end. The V call is TRBV14, the J call TRBJ2-1, with 8 bases fitting TRBD1. Germline CDR1 is SGHDN and CDR2 is FVKESK. The CDR3 contains 14 residues. This CDR3 reads CASSVAGGYNGQFF. In nucleotides, the CDR3 is TGTGCCAGCAGTGTGGCAGGGGGCTACAATGGGCAGTTCTTC.

The chain couples TRBV10-1 to TRBJ2-6, with unresolved D. The CDR3 has 16 amino acids. V lost 0 bases and J lost 0, with 6 bases in between. The germline CDR1 and CDR2 sequences are WNHNN and SYGVQD (reference sequence). CDR3 sequence reads: CASSESLASGANVLTF. The CDR3 nucleotides read TGCGCCAGCAGTGAGTCGCTGGCCTCTGGGGCCAACGTCCTGACTTTC.

This clone turned up a few times. This chain uses TRBV20-1 with TRBJ2-2, with a tentative D call TRBD1 (5 bases). Trimming shortened V by 3 bases and J by 7 bases, and 18 bases separated the two germline ends. The CDR3 has 15 amino acids. CDR1 is DFQATT and CDR2 is SNEGSKA in the germline V gene (reference sequence). In nucleotides, the CDR3 is TGCAGTGCTAGTAGCATCCGGTCTAGGGGCGGGGAGCTGTTTTTT. This encodes CSASSIRSRGGELFF.

The chain joins TRBV1 to TRBJ2-7; TRBD2 is the table's D call and was not checked against the DNA. TRBV1 is a pseudogene. The CDR3 has 14 amino acids. DNA of the CDR3: TGCACCAGCAGCCAGGGACTAGGGGGCTACGAGCAGTACGTC. It specifies CTSSQGLGGYEQYV.

The chain is built from TRBV10-1 and TRBJ2-1; TRBD1 agrees at 11 bases. V was clipped by 3 bases and J by 9 bases; unmatched bases: 13. This CDR3 spans 17 amino acids. Per the germline V gene, CDR1 is WNHNN and CDR2 is SYGVQD (reference sequence). The DNA of the CDR3 is TGCGCCAGCAGTGAACCCGGAGGGACAGGGGGGATAGGTGAGCAGTTCTTC. The encoded protein is CASSEPGGTGGIGEQFF.

The chain has TRBV7-9 and TRBJ2-3; D ambiguous. CDR1 is SEHNR, CDR2 FQNEAQ, per germline (reference sequence). The V gene lost 1 base and the J gene lost 5 bases, with 13 bases spanning the gap. CDR3 length equals 15 residues. Here the CDR3 reads CASSLGGPAGDTQYF. DNA of the CDR3: TGTGCCAGCAGCTTAGGCGGTCCCGCCGGAGATACGCAGTATTTT.

This clone has a single count. J is TRBJ1-6 and V is TRBV3-1 (or the pseudogene TRBV3-2), with 9 bases aligning to TRBD1. CDR3 length equals 14 residues. V lost 4 bases, J lost 11 bases, and 6 bases stayed unmatched. Germline CDR1 LGHDT, CDR2 YNNKEL (reference sequence). The CDR3 sequence is CASSPRQGVAPLHF. Here the CDR3 DNA reads TGTGCCAGCAGCCCGCGACAGGGGGTTGCACCCCTCCACTTT.

This clone appeared a few times. The chain is built from TRBV4-1 and TRBJ1-6; D unresolved. Germline loops: CDR1 MGHRA, CDR2 YSYEKL. The CDR3 consists of 14 residues. Trimming stripped 7 bases from V and 6 bases from J, with 13 bases between. CDR3 sequence: CASTATLGNSPLHF. DNA of the CDR3: TGCGCCAGCACAGCGACCCTCGGTAATTCACCCCTCCACTTT.